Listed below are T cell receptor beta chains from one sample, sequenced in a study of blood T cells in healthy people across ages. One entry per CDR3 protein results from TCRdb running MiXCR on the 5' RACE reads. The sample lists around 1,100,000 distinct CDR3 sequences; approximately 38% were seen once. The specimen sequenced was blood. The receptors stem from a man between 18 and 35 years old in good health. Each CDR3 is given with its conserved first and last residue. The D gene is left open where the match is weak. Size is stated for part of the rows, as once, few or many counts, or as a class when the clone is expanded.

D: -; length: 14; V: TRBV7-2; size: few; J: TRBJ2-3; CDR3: CASTSGVQADTQYF; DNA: TGTGCCAGCACTTCCGGGGTTCAGGCAGATACGCAGTATTTT
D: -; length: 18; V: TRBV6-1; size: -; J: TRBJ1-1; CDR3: CASTLRTDGVTGNTEAFF; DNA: TGTGCCAGCACCCTTAGGACCGACGGTGTCACGGGGAACACTGAAGCTTTCTTT
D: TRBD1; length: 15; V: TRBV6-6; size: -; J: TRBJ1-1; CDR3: CASSPLGTGNTEAFF; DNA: TGTGCCAGCAGCCCACTCGGGACAGGGAACACTGAAGCTTTCTTT
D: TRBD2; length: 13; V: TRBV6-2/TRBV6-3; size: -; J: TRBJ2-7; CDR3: CASTASGSYEQYF; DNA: TGTGCCAGCACCGCTAGCGGGTCCTACGAGCAGTACTTC
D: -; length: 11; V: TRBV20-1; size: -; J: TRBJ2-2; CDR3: CSAISLGELFF; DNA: TGCAGTGCTATTTCGTTAGGGGAGCTGTTTTTT
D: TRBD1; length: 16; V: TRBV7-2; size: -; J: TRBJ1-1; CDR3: CASSPRDRSMNTEAFF; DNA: TGTGCCAGCAGCCCCCGGGACAGGAGCATGAACACTGAAGCTTTCTTT
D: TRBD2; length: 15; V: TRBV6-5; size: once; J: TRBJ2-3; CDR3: CASSPEGLPTDTRYF; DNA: TGTGCCAGCAGTCCCGAGGGACTACCCACAGATACGCGGTATTTT
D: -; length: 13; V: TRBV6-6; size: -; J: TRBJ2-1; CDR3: CAGMEDPYNEQFF; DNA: TGTGCCGGCATGGAGGATCCCTACAATGAGCAGTTCTTC
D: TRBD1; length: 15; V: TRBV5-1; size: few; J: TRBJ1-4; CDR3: CASSIPSDRDEKLFF; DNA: TGCGCCAGCAGCATTCCTTCGGACAGGGATGAAAAACTGTTTTTT
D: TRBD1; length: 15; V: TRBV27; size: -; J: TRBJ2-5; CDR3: CASSFGTGYQETQYF; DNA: TGTGCCAGCAGTTTCGGGACAGGCTACCAAGAGACCCAGTACTTC
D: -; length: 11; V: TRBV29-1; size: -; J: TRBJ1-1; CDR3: CSVEDGREAFF; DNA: TGCAGCGTTGAAGATGGGCGTGAAGCTTTCTTT
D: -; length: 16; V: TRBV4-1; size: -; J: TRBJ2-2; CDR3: CASSLNTGRNTGELFF; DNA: TGCGCCAGCAGCCTCAATACGGGGAGAAACACCGGGGAGCTGTTTTTT
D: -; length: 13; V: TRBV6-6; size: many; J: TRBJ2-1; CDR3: CASSYLGKGEQFF; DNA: TGTGCCAGCAGTTACCTAGGGAAGGGTGAGCAGTTCTTC
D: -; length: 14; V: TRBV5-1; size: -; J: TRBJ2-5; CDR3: CASSSGTASETQYF; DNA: TGCGCCAGCAGCTCCGGGACCGCTTCGGAGACCCAGTACTTC
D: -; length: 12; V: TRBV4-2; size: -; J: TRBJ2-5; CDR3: CASSQLSNEQYF; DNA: TGTGCCAGCAGCCAATTGAGCAATGAGCAGTACTTC
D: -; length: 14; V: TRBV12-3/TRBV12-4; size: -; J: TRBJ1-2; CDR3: CASSFYGHLYGYTF; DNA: TGTGCCAGCAGTTTTTACGGACACCTCTATGGCTACACCTTC
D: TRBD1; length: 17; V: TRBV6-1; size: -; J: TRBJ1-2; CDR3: CASRSGQASAIHYGYTF; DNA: TGTGCCAGCAGGTCGGGACAGGCTTCCGCGATTCACTATGGCTACACCTTC
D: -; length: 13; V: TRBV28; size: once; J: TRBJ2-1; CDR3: CASSAAPETRSFF; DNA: TGTGCCAGCAGTGCGGCCCCGGAGACTAGATCGTTCTTC
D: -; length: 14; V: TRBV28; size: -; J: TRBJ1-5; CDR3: CASSFASLNQPQHF; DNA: TGTGCCAGCAGTTTCGCCAGCCTTAATCAGCCCCAGCATTTT
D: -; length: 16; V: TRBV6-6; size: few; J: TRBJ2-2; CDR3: CASSYLQQGNTGELFF; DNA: TGTGCCAGCAGTTACCTCCAACAGGGAAACACCGGGGAGCTGTTTTTT
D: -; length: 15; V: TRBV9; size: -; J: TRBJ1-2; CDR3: CASSVATGEWDGYTF; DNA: TGTGCCAGCAGCGTAGCTACGGGGGAGTGGGATGGCTACACCTTC
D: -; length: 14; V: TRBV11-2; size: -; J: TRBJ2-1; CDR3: CASSSPDRHDEQFF; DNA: TGTGCCAGCAGCTCCCCGGACCGACACGATGAGCAGTTCTTC
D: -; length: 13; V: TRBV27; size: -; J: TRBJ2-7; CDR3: CASSFASYNEQYF; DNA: TGTGCCAGCAGTTTCGCCTCCTACAATGAGCAGTACTTC
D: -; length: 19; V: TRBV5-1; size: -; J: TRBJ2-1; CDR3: CASSLERGGVLSSYNEQFF; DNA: TGCGCCAGCAGCTTGGAAAGGGGGGGCGTCTTAAGCTCCTACAATGAGCAGTTCTTC
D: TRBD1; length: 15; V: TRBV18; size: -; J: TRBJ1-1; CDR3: CASSPQGAEDTEAFF; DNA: TGTGCCAGCTCACCACAGGGGGCGGAGGACACTGAAGCTTTCTTT
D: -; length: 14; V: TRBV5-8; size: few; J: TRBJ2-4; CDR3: CASSTTAAKNIQYF; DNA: TGTGCCAGCAGCACGACAGCAGCCAAAAACATTCAGTACTTC
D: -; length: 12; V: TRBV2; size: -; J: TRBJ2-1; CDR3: CASTDRDNEQFF; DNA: TGTGCCAGCACCGACCGTGACAATGAGCAGTTCTTC
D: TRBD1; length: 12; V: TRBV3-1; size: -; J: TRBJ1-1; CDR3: CASSPPDRGAFF; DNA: TGTGCCAGCAGCCCCCCCGACAGGGGAGCTTTCTTT
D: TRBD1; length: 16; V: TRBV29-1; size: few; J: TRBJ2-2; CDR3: CSVEFRDRGYTGELFF; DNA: TGCAGCGTTGAGTTCCGGGACAGGGGCTACACCGGGGAGCTGTTTTTT
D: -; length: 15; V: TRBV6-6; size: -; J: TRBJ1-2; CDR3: CASSVTQGGAVGYTF; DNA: TGTGCCAGCAGCGTAACACAGGGCGGGGCAGTGGGCTACACCTTC
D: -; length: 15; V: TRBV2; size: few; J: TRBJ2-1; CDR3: CASSGAYASYNEQFF; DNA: TGTGCCAGCAGTGGGGCTTACGCCTCCTACAATGAGCAGTTCTTC
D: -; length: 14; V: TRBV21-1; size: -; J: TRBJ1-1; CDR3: CASSKECRHTEAFF; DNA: TGTGCCAGCAGCAAGGAGTGCCGCCACACTGAAGCTTTCTTT
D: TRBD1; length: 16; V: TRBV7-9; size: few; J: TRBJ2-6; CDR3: CASSPRTGFGANVLTF; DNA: TGTGCCAGCAGCCCACGGACAGGGTTCGGGGCCAACGTCCTGACTTTC
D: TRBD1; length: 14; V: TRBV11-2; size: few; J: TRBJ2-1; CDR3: CAGSPGQGLNEQFF; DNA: TGTGCCGGCAGCCCAGGACAGGGGTTAAATGAGCAGTTCTTC
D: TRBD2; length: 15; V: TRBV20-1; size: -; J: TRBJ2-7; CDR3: CSARGLAGILNEQYF; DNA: TGCAGTGCTAGGGGTCTAGCGGGGATCCTCAATGAGCAGTACTTT
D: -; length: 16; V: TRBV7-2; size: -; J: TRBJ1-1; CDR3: CASSLVRGVGNTEAFF; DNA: TGTGCCAGCAGCTTAGTACGCGGGGTGGGGAACACTGAAGCTTTCTTT
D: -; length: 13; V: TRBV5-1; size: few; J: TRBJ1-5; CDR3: CATRPETTGPQHF; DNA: TGCGCCACCCGGCCTGAGACGACCGGGCCCCAGCATTTT
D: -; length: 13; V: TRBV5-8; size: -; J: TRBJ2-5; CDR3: CASSFDSRETQYF; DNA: TGTGCCAGCAGCTTCGACAGCCGAGAGACCCAGTACTTC
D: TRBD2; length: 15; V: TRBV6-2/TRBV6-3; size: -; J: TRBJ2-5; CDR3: CASSSFGLEQETQYF; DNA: TGTGCCAGCAGTTCATTCGGACTAGAACAAGAGACCCAGTACTTC
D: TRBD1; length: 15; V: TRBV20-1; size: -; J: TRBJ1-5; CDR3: CSARARGTANQPQHF; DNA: TGCAGTGCTAGAGCCCGAGGGACAGCCAATCAGCCCCAGCATTTT
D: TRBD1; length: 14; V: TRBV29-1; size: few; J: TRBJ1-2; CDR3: CSVGQGSPLYGYTF; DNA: TGCAGCGTTGGACAGGGGTCGCCTCTCTATGGCTACACCTTC
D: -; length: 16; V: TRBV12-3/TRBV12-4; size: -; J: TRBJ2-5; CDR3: CASSSFTPEGRETQYF; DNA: TGTGCCAGCAGTTCCTTTACTCCCGAGGGTAGAGAGACCCAGTACTTC
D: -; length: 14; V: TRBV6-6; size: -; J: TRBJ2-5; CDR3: CASSYMGAQETQYF; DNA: TGTGCCAGCAGTTACATGGGGGCCCAAGAGACCCAGTACTTC
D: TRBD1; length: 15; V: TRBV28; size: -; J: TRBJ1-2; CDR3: CASSPPGQGAGGYTF; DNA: TGTGCCAGCAGTCCCCCGGGACAGGGGGCCGGTGGCTACACCTTC
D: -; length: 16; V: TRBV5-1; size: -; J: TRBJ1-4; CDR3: CASSVRGLGTNEKLFF; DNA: TGCGCCAGCAGCGTCCGGGGGTTGGGGACTAATGAAAAACTGTTTTTT
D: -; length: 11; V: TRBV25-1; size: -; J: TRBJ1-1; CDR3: CATSQGTEAFF; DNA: TGTGCCACTAGCCAGGGGACTGAAGCTTTCTTT
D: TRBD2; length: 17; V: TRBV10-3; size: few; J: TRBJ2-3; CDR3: CAISELVAGGPTDTQYF; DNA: TGTGCCATCAGTGAACTAGTAGCGGGGGGCCCCACAGATACGCAGTATTTT
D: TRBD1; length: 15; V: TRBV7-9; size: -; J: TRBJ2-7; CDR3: CASSSQGNRGEVQYF; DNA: TGTGCCAGCAGCTCTCAAGGGAACAGGGGGGAAGTGCAGTACTTC
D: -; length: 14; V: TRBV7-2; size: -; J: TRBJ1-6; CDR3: CASSTQGSPSALHF; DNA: TGTGCCAGCAGCACACAAGGCAGCCCCTCGGCCCTCCACTTT
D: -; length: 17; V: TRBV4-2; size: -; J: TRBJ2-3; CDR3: CASSQGRSTTSTDTQYF; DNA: TGTGCCAGCAGCCAAGGGCGGTCTACCACCAGCACAGATACGCAGTATTTT
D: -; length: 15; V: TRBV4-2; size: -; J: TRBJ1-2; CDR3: CASSQVGRDGYGYTF; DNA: TGTGCCAGCAGCCAAGTCGGCAGGGACGGCTATGGCTACACCTTC
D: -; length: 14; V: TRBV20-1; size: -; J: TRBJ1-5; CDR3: CSAKDRDGHQPQHF; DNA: TGCAGTGCTAAGGACCGGGACGGTCATCAGCCCCAGCATTTT
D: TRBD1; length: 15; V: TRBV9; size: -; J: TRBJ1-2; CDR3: CANSGLVQGARGYTF; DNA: TGTGCCAACAGCGGACTCGTACAGGGGGCTCGTGGCTACACCTTC
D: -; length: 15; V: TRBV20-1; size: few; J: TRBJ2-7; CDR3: CSVTLGSGNLNEQYF; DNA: TGCAGTGTCACCCTGGGTAGCGGCAACCTCAATGAGCAGTACTTC
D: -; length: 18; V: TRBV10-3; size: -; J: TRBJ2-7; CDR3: CATFSGDLGTVASYEQYF; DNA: TGTGCCACTTTTTCTGGGGACCTCGGAACAGTTGCATCATACGAGCAGTACTTC
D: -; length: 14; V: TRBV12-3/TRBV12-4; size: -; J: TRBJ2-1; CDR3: CASLGDSHRDEQFF; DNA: TGTGCCAGCTTGGGGGACTCACACCGGGATGAGCAGTTCTTC
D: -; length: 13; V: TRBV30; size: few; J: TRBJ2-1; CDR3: CAWIGSSYNEQFF; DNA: TGTGCCTGGATAGGAAGCTCCTACAATGAGCAGTTCTTC